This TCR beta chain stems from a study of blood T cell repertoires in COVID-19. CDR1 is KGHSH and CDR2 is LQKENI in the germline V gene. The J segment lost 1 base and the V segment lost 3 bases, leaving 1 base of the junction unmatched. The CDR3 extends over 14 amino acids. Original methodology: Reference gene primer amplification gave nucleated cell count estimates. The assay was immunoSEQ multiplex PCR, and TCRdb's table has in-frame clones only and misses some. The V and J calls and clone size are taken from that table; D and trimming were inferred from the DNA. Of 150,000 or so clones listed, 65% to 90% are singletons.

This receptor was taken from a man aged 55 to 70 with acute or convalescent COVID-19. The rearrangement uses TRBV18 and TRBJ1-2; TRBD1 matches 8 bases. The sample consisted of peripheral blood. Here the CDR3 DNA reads TGTGCCAGCTCACCCGACAGGGGTAACTATGGCTACACCTTC. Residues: CASSPDRGNYGYTF.